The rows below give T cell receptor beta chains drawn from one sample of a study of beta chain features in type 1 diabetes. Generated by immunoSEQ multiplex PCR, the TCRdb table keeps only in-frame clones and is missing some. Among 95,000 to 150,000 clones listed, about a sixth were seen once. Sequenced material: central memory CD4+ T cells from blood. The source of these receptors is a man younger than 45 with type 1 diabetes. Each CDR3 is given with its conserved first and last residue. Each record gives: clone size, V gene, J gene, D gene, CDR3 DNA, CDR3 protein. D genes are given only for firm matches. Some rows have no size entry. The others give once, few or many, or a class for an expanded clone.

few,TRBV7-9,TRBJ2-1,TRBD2,TGTGCCAGCAGCCGGGTACTAGCGATCGACAATGAGCAGTTCTTC,CASSRVLAIDNEQFF
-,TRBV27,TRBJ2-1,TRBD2,TGTGCCAGCGAAGGTTCGGGCGGGGGGTACAATGAGCAGTTCTTC,CASEGSGGGYNEQFF
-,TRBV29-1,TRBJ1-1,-,TGCAGCGTTAGGGCGGGAGACACGAACACTGAAGCTTTCTTT,CSVRAGDTNTEAFF
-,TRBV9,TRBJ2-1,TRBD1,TGTGCCAGCAGCGCCCCGGGACAGGGTATCGATGAGCAGTTCTTC,CASSAPGQGIDEQFF
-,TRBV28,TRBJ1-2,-,TGTGCCAGCCTTGGGACCTACTATGGCTACACCTTC,CASLGTYYGYTF
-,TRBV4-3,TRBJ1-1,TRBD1,TGCGCCAGCAGCCAAGATAAGGGCAGGGGGGAAGCTTTCTTT,CASSQDKGRGEAFF
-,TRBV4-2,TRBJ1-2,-,TGTGCCAGCAGCCAAGAGGTAGGGGATGGCTACACCTTC,CASSQEVGDGYTF
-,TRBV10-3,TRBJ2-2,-,TGTGCCATCAGTGAGCTACAGGGCGGGGAGCTGTTTTTT,CAISELQGGELFF
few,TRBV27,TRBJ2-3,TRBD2,TGTGCCAGCAGGCTAGCGGGGGCCTCAGATACGCAGTATTTT,CASRLAGASDTQYF
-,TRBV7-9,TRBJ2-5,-,TGTGCCAGCTTGGGCCAGCCGGACCAAGAGACCCAGTACTTC,CASLGQPDQETQYF
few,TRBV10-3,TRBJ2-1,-,TGTGCCATCAGTGAGTCTTACGAGCAGTTCTTC,CAISESYEQFF
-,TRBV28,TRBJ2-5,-,TGTGCCAGCAGTTTATATAGCCCGGGGATAGAGACCCAGTACTTC,CASSLYSPGIETQYF
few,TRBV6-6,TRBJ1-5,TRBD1,TGTGCCAGCAGTTACAGGACAGGCAGCAATCAGCCCCAGCATTTT,CASSYRTGSNQPQHF
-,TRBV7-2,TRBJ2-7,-,TGTGCCAGCAGCTCCAAAGGGCGGCCTACCTACGAGCAGTACTTC,CASSSKGRPTYEQYF
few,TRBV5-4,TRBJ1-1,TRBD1,TGTGCCAGCAACCTACAGGGGGTGAACACTGAAGCTTTCTTT,CASNLQGVNTEAFF
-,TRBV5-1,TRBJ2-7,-,TGCGCCAGCCAACAGGGAGTAGTTTCCTACGAGCAGTACTTC,CASQQGVVSYEQYF
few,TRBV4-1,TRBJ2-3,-,TGCGCCAGCAGTGGGGATGGATTTATATCTAGAGATACGCAGTATTTT,CASSGDGFISRDTQYF
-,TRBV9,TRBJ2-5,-,TGTGCCAGCAGCGTAGACGGGTGGCAAGAGACCCAGTACTTC,CASSVDGWQETQYF
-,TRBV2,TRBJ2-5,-,TGTGCCAGCAGGTACCAAGAGACCCAGTACTTC,CASRYQETQYF
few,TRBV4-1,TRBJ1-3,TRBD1,TGCGCCAGCAGCCCACCGACAGGGACTGGAAACACCATATATTTT,CASSPPTGTGNTIYF
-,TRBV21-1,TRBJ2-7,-,TGTGCCAGCAGCAAATTACTCGGACAGGGAATCTACGAGCAGTACTTC,CASSKLLGQGIYEQYF
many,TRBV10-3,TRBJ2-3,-,TGTGCCATCAGTGAAGGGCAGGATAGGGATACGCAGTATTTT,CAISEGQDRDTQYF
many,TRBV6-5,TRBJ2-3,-,TGTGCCAGCAGGCTGAGGGGAACAGATACGCAGTATTTT,CASRLRGTDTQYF
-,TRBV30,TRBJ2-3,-,TGTGCCTGGAGTGTACGGGTGACAGATACGCAGTATTTT,CAWSVRVTDTQYF
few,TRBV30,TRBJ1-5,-,TGTGCCTGGAGTGTAGTGGGTCAGCCCCAGCATTTT,CAWSVVGQPQHF
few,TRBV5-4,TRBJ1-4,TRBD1,TGTGCCAGCACCAGACAGGGGGCCGGTGAAAAACTGTTTTTT,CASTRQGAGEKLFF